This T cell receptor beta chain derives from a study of blood T cell repertoires in COVID-19 (dated by TCRdb to about 2020). With respect to the entire study: Samples covering the acute and convalescent phases of COVID-19 were provided by collaborators in the United States, Italy and Spain. The samples were drawn from two sources: the first 160 participants of the ongoing ImmuneRACE study, and about 1,300 subjects contributed by 6 global collaborators. The prospective study material was composed of cDNA or gDNA derived from T cells, B-cell-depleted T cells, or PBMCs. The dataset comprised deeply sampled blood TCRbeta repertoires from subjects exposed to, actively infected with, or recovered from COVID-19. Where available, HLA class I and class II types were obtained from metadata supplied by the sample provider rather than from assay-based typing. The repertoires were made available in a free public database intended to serve as a resource for research on the immune response to SARS-CoV-2. Nearly every sample came with metadata listing a de-identified subject ID, COVID-19 status, age in years and sex. What the authors observed across the whole study: The amount of clinical and demographic metadata varied by source and participant and was provided uncurated.

The immunoSEQ Assay, a bias-controlled multiplex PCR, was used to amplify TCRbeta CDR3 regions from genomic DNA. The study's processing was this. The number of nucleated cells in each sample was estimated from the amplification of reference gene primers within the assay. To quantify the absolute abundance of each unique TCRbeta CDR3 rearrangement, sequence reads were collapsed and filtered. Productive Simpson clonality was computed per sample as the square root of Simpson's diversity index over productive rearrangements. TCRdb re-hosts the immuneACCESS table, in-frame sequences only. Its copies lack some clones; in the studies checked, an unresolved V gene accounts for under half of them, and the cause for the rest is not known. V and J calls and clone size are given by that table; D and trimming were obtained from the DNA. In all, the sample holds under 200,000 clones, and about 90% of those were seen once. The ten largest clones capture roughly 7% of the sample.

Participants in the prospective study were aged about 18 to 95 years, lived in 20 to 30 United States geographic areas, and enrolled through a virtual design. In the prospective study, cohorts were assigned on the basis of participant-reported clinical history obtained from a screening survey and a study questionnaire. ImmuneRACE Cohort 3 recovered participants were defined by two consecutive negative NP/OP PCR tests, healthcare professional clearance, or symptom resolution. In the prospective study, mobile phlebotomists collected whole blood, serum and a nasopharyngeal or oropharyngeal swab from each participant. Over a roughly 2-month period, participants in the prospective study had the option of providing additional blood draws and questionnaires. Before DNA extraction, blood samples from the prospective study were shipped at room temperature or frozen. For CDR1 and CDR2, the germline V gene lists SGHTA and FQGNSA. Trimming takes 3 bases off V and 6 bases off J; junction bases not matched to a gene: 13. From cysteine to phenylalanine, the CDR3 is 17 amino acids long. The retained sequence is limited to the CDR3, 51 bases, with the frame set at the first base.

As to this clone: What this receptor recognizes is not known. Base quality data are lacking; no much larger clone is found one base away.

The chain couples TRBV7-2 to TRBJ1-5, and 8 junction bases match TRBD1. Input material: PBMCs or T cells enriched from blood (not recorded which). The TCR originated in a woman aged 50 to 60 who had recovered from COVID-19. The DNA is as follows: TGTGCCAGCAGCTTGGGGGACAGGCTGCGGGTGGGTCAGCCCCAGCATTTT. It specifies CASSLGDRLRVGQPQHF.